The present entry profiles one T cell receptor (beta chain) with its context. Time point here: patch test 3, about 24 weeks after DPC sensitization. This sample's treatment: therapeutic diphenylcyclopropenone sensitization with weekly scalp DPC. From the RACE reads, TCRdb called clonotypes with MiXCR, one entry per CDR3 protein. There are some 170,000 distinct CDR3 sequences in the sample; approximately 30% occur only once, and around 2.3% lies in the top ten. These data belong to a study of human T cells and chemical hapten exposure. Study background: The study patch tested 0.01% DPC on the upper back and read results at 6 days. TCR yields per sample varied, mainly owing to small pooled library volume differences.

This material consisted of whole blood, taken in connection with sensitization to the hapten diphenylcyclopropenone (DPC). The receptor comes from a woman in her late teens or twenties with alopecia areata. Some clones in this sample may be carry-over from other donors' samples.

Here the CDR3 reads CASSVRGLNVASEQFF. CDR3 nucleotides: TGCGCCAGCAGCGTTCGCGGACTCAACGTGGCAAGTGAGCAGTTCTTC. J is TRBJ2-1 and V is TRBV5-1, with a possible D match to TRBD2 (5 bases). The CDR3 totals 16 residues. Deletions cut 4 bases from V and 9 bases from J, with 23 bases between. CDR1 is SGHRS and CDR2 is YFSETQ in the germline V gene.